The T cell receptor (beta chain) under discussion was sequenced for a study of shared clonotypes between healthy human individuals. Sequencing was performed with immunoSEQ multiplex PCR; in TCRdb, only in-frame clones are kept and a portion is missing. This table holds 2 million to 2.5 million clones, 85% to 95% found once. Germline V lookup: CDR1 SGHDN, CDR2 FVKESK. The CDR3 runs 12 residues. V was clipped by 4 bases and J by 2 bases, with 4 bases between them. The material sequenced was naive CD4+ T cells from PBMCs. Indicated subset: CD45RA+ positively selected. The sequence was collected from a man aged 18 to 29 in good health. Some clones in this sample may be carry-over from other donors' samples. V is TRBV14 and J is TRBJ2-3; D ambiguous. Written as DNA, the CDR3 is TGTGCCAGCAGCCGTCTCACAGATACGCAGTATTTT. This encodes CASSRLTDTQYF.